These T cell receptor beta chains were read from a single sample in a study of cytomegalovirus exposure and HLA in healthy donors. Generated by immunoSEQ multiplex PCR, the TCRdb table keeps only in-frame clones and is missing some. The repertoire holds 120,000 or so clones, with more than 75% as singletons. The sample was PBMCs. These receptors were obtained from a young man in good health and CMV-seropositive. The CDR3 runs from the conserved cysteine through the conserved F or W. The order of the fields is clone size, J gene, V gene, D gene, CDR3 protein, CDR3 DNA. D genes are given only for firm matches. Clone size is given for some rows only: seen once, a few or many times, or a class if the clone is expanded.

. TRBJ2-1 TRBV5-1 TRBD2 CASSLGSGSSYNEQFF TGCGCCAGCAGCTTAGGTAGCGGGAGCTCCTACAATGAGCAGTTCTTC
. TRBJ1-1 TRBV27 TRBD1 CASSSPSGGARAEAFF TGTGCCAGCAGTTCTCCTTCAGGGGGAGCAAGAGCTGAAGCTTTCTTT
. TRBJ2-1 TRBV7-3 TRBD2 CASSLSGGRWDEQFF TGTGCCAGCAGCTTGTCTGGCGGGAGGTGGGATGAGCAGTTCTTC
. TRBJ1-2 TRBV6-1 . CASSEGGYRGYTF TGTGCCAGCAGTGAGGGGGGGTATAGGGGCTACACCTTC
. TRBJ2-5 TRBV6-5 . CASRNRDYQETQYF TGTGCCAGCAGAAACCGGGACTACCAAGAGACCCAGTACTTC
once TRBJ1-1 TRBV6-5 . CASSYGGLETEAFF TGTGCCAGCAGTTACGGCGGGTTAGAAACTGAAGCTTTCTTT
. TRBJ2-3 TRBV27 . CASRREVGTDTQYF TGTGCCAGCAGACGGGAAGTCGGCACAGATACGCAGTATTTT
once TRBJ2-5 TRBV25-1 . CASLGARETQYF TGTGCCAGCCTTGGGGCGAGGGAGACCCAGTACTTC
. TRBJ2-7 TRBV11-2 TRBD2 CASSLDPGGPGEQYF TGTGCCAGCAGCTTAGACCCGGGAGGGCCCGGTGAGCAGTACTTC
. TRBJ2-1 TRBV30 . CAWSVLSAGDEQFF TGTGCCTGGAGTGTACTTTCGGCAGGTGATGAGCAGTTCTTC
. TRBJ1-1 TRBV28 . CASSLTRSRTEAFF TGTGCCAGCAGTTTAACCAGGTCTCGTACTGAAGCTTTCTTT
. TRBJ2-3 TRBV2 TRBD1 CASRGQYVSTDTQYF TGTGCCAGCAGGGGACAGTATGTTAGCACAGATACGCAGTATTTT
. TRBJ1-2 TRBV27 TRBD1 CASSAPGQGTYTF TGTGCCAGCAGTGCCCCGGGACAGGGGACCTACACCTTC
. TRBJ2-1 TRBV6-1 TRBD1 CASWDRAYNEQFF TGTGCCAGCTGGGACAGGGCTTACAATGAGCAGTTCTTC
. TRBJ2-1 TRBV6-5 TRBD1 CASRRTGIHNEQFF TGTGCCAGCAGACGGACAGGGATACACAATGAGCAGTTCTTC
. TRBJ1-1 TRBV4-3 . CASSQGVTGAGGAFF TGCGCCAGCAGCCAAGGGGTGACGGGCGCCGGGGGAGCTTTCTTT
. TRBJ2-1 TRBV5-1 TRBD2 CASSLASGAYNEQFF TGCGCCAGCAGCTTGGCTAGCGGCGCCTACAATGAGCAGTTCTTC
few TRBJ2-1 TRBV7-9 TRBD2 CASSPTSGGSYNEQFF TGTGCCAGCAGCCCGACTAGCGGGGGATCCTACAATGAGCAGTTCTTC
. TRBJ2-3 TRBV28 TRBD1 CASSLQGALDTQYF TGTGCCAGCAGTTTACAGGGGGCGTTAGATACGCAGTATTTT
. TRBJ2-2 TRBV10-1 TRBD1 CASSESQDRGWNTGELFF TGCGCCAGCAGTGAGTCTCAGGACAGGGGGTGGAACACCGGGGAGCTGTTTTTT
. TRBJ1-2 TRBV9 TRBD1 CASSVQGAWGYTF TGTGCCAGCAGCGTCCAGGGGGCTTGGGGCTACACCTTC
. TRBJ2-5 TRBV7-6 . CASSFSEEETQYF TGTGCCAGCAGCTTTAGCGAAGAGGAGACCCAGTACTTC
few TRBJ1-5 TRBV18 TRBD1 CASSPSGQGVSSNQPQHF TGTGCCAGCTCACCATCGGGACAGGGGGTTTCGAGCAATCAGCCCCAGCATTTT
. TRBJ2-7 TRBV19 TRBD2 CASSKLTSGSYEQYF TGTGCCAGTAGTAAGTTAACTAGCGGGAGCTACGAGCAGTACTTC
few TRBJ1-2 TRBV7-9 . CASSFGVEGYTF TGTGCCAGCAGCTTCGGCGTGGAGGGCTACACCTTC
. TRBJ1-1 TRBV28 . CASSQDGEGTEAFF TGTGCCAGCAGTCAAGACGGGGAGGGGACTGAAGCTTTCTTT
. TRBJ1-3 TRBV28 . CASSLPKPGNTIYF TGTGCCAGCAGTTTGCCTAAGCCTGGAAACACCATATATTTT
. TRBJ2-7 TRBV5-1 TRBD2 CASSLGLAGPYEQYF TGCGCCAGCAGCCTGGGACTAGCGGGACCCTACGAGCAGTACTTC
. TRBJ1-2 TRBV5-5 TRBD1 CASSLEPTRDRGGYTF TGTGCCAGCAGCTTGGAGCCCACAAGGGACAGGGGAGGCTACACCTTC
. TRBJ2-3 TRBV7-2 . CASSLEPVTDTQYF TGTGCCAGCAGCTTAGAGCCGGTCACAGATACGCAGTATTTT
. TRBJ1-2 TRBV7-8 TRBD1 CASSLTGSPNYGYTF TGTGCCAGCAGCTTGACAGGGAGCCCTAACTATGGCTACACCTTC
. TRBJ2-1 TRBV7-8 . CASSLEPGFYNEQFF TGTGCCAGCAGCTTAGAGCCAGGATTCTACAATGAGCAGTTCTTC
. TRBJ2-1 TRBV9 . CASSVDVGSYNEQFF TGTGCCAGCAGCGTAGATGTCGGGAGCTACAATGAGCAGTTCTTC
. TRBJ2-7 TRBV28 . CASRKTATVYEQYF TGTGCCAGCAGAAAGACAGCCACAGTCTACGAGCAGTACTTC
. TRBJ2-3 TRBV9 TRBD2 CASSSRTSGSGDTQYF TGTGCCAGCAGCTCCCGGACTAGCGGGAGTGGCGATACGCAGTATTTT
once TRBJ2-7 TRBV7-2 . CASSLVYEQYF TGTGCCAGCAGTCTAGTATACGAGCAGTACTTC